This T cell receptor beta chain originates from a study of somatic mutations in cytotoxic T cells in rheumatoid arthritis. Study as a whole: Patients gave 30 ml EDTA peripheral blood immediately after diagnosis, prior to starting treatment. Sorted by flow to nearly 100% purity were some V beta antibody-stained T-cell populations, including V beta1+ cells sequenced for TCRB.

Produced via immunoSEQ multiplex PCR; TCRdb's table is partial and in-frame only. The table has 21,000 or so clones, approximately 81% seen once; the top ten hold 3.5% to 4%. Both CD4+ and CD8+ cells were separated through positive magnetic bead selection, and their purity was verified using flow cytometry. Regarding this clone: Its antigen is undetermined.

General study results and limits: A single CD8+ clone exceeded 20% of CD8+ cells in 8 of 65 patients.

Germline values: CDR1 MNHEY, CDR2 SMNVEV (reference sequence). J was trimmed by 4 bases and V by 5 bases; bases with no gene match: 10. This CDR3 has 16 residues. Material: CD8+ T cells sorted from blood. The source of this sequence is an adult with rheumatoid arthritis. The gene calls are TRBV27 and TRBJ2-1; 8 bases line up with TRBD2. The CDR3 DNA reads as TGTGCCAGCAGTAAACCCGCGGGGGGCCGGTACAATGAGCAGTTCTTC. This sequence encodes CASSKPAGGRYNEQFF.